This T cell receptor (beta chain) was retrieved from a study of vaccination effects on CD4 cells after COVID-19. The CDR3 spans 14 residues. The junction had 6 bases not matched to a gene; V was cut back by 2 bases and J by 7 bases. CDR1 is KGHSH, CDR2 LQKENI, per germline. Generated by immunoSEQ multiplex PCR, the TCRdb table keeps only in-frame clones and is missing some. The sample includes around 59,000 clones, about 78% of them seen just once. Using viral peptide pools, the ViraFEST assay grew out antigen-specific CD4+ T cells prior to sequencing. Subsequent to a culture period of less than twelve days, CD4+ T cells were isolated. Participants received two doses of either the BNT162b2 or mRNA-1273 vaccine. As to this clone: Its specificity is not known.

The sequencing here drew on CD4+ T cells from PBMCs cultured with HCoV-OC43 spike peptides, taken after COVID-19 vaccination. Specified subset: HCoV-OC43 spike overlapping peptide pool stimulation. The chain is built from TRBV18 and TRBJ1-2, with 8 nucleotides matching TRBD1. The TCR comes from a human donor who received a COVID-19 vaccine. The CDR3 DNA sequence: TGTGCCAGCTCACCATGGGGACAGGAAGGTGGCTACACCTTC. Translation gives CASSPWGQEGGYTF.